The 14 T cell receptor beta chains presented below share a single source sample, sequenced in a study of cytotoxic CD8 clonotypes in ibrutinib-treated CLL. Generated by immunoSEQ multiplex PCR, the TCRdb table keeps only in-frame clones and is missing some. The sample contains over 250,000 clones, approximately 76% of which appear only once. The material was PBMCs, obtained at disease progression, from a patient treated with ibrutinib. The receptors stem from a human donor with chronic lymphocytic leukemia.

V is TRBV15 and J is TRBJ1-1; no definite D call. CDR1 and CDR2 (germline): LNHNV, YYDKDF (reference sequence). Trimming left V 5 bases short and J 1 base short, with 5 bases between. The CDR3 sequence is 12 residues long. CDR3 bases: TGTGCCACCAGCTACCAGAACACTGAAGCTTTCTTT. This encodes CATSYQNTEAFF.

The genes are TRBV28 and TRBJ2-7; 11 nucleotides match TRBD2. The CDR3 contains 15 residues. The germline V gene has CDR1 MDHEN and CDR2 SYDVKM. Trimming took 6 bases from V and 4 from J; bases not matched to a gene: 8. The CDR3 is CASSPLGLAEYEQYF. The CDR3 bases are TGTGCCAGCAGCCCACTGGGACTAGCGGAGTACGAGCAGTACTTC.

V usage is TRBV12-5 and J usage is TRBJ2-3; 8 positions match TRBD2. CDR3 size: 19 residues. The V segment lost 0 bases and the J segment 2 bases; nucleotides outside the gene matches: 13. Germline CDR1 LGHNT, CDR2 FRNRAP. CDR3 sequence: CASGLVQLRRGAFTDTQYF. CDR3 in DNA: TGTGCTAGTGGTTTGGTACAATTAAGGCGGGGGGCCTTCACAGATACGCAGTATTTT.

CDR3: CASSSPRQGWYEQYF. The DNA for the CDR3 is TGTGCCAGCAGCTCCCCGAGACAGGGGTGGTACGAGCAGTACTTC. V is TRBV11-2 and J is TRBJ2-7, with 8 bases fitting TRBD1. J was trimmed by 4 bases and V by 4 bases; bases with no gene match: 9. This CDR3 is 15 amino acids long. In germline, CDR1 is SGHAT, CDR2 FQNNGV.

This clone was counted a single time. The chain employs TRBV7-8 and TRBJ1-6; 8 nucleotides line up with TRBD1. Germline loops: CDR1 SGHVS, CDR2 FQNEAQ. The J segment lost 6 bases and the V segment lost 6 bases, leaving 7 bases of the junction unmatched. The CDR3 has 15 amino acids. The chain's CDR3 is CASRAGQGFNSPLHF. The DNA for the CDR3 is TGTGCCAGCAGAGCAGGACAGGGTTTTAATTCACCCCTCCACTTT.

V is TRBV9 and J is TRBJ1-2; no reliable D call. V gave up 6 bases and J gave up 4 bases, with 13 bases separating them. The CDR3 length is 13 residues. CDR1 SGDLS and CDR2 YYNGEE come from the germline V gene. The chain's CDR3 is CASTTQMGYGYTF. The CDR3 DNA is TGTGCCAGCACGACCCAAATGGGCTATGGCTACACCTTC.

This chain uses TRBV29-1 with TRBJ2-5, with 10 bases that match TRBD1. The CDR3 consists of 16 residues. Germline V gene lookup returns CDR1 SQVTM and CDR2 ANQGSEA. J was trimmed by 3 bases and V by 0 bases; bases with no gene match: 7. DNA of the CDR3: TGCAGCGTTGAAGAAAGATGGGACAGGGGTGAAGAGACCCAGTACTTC. Translating it yields CSVEERWDRGEETQYF.

The chain employs TRBV5-5 and TRBJ2-7, with TRBD1 matching over 7 bases. The CDR3 totals 13 residues. Germline loops: CDR1 SGHKS, CDR2 YYEKEE (reference sequence). With V trimmed by 4 bases and J by 6 bases, 7 bases remained unmatched. CDR3 residues: CASSILSGGEQYF. Written as DNA, the CDR3 is TGTGCCAGCAGCATTCTCTCAGGGGGCGAGCAGTACTTC.

V is TRBV25-1 and J is TRBJ2-3; 7 bases fit TRBD2. Germline V gives CDR1 MGHDK, CDR2 SYGVNS. The CDR3 extends over 14 amino acids. The V segment lost 2 bases and the J segment 4 bases; nucleotides outside the gene matches: 3. CDR3 region: CASSEGRGADTQYF. Here the CDR3 DNA reads TGTGCCAGCAGTGAAGGGAGGGGCGCAGATACGCAGTATTTT.

This clone was observed a handful of times. This sequence joins TRBV7-3 and TRBJ2-1, with unresolved D. V was pared by 2 bases and J by 10 bases, with 12 bases between. Looked up from germline, CDR1 is SGHTA and CDR2 is FQGTGA. The CDR3 spans 13 residues. CDR3 DNA sequence: TGTGCCAGCAGCTTAGGGCCCCGGAGCGAGCAGTTCTTC. Protein: CASSLGPRSEQFF.

The chain employs TRBV4-1 and TRBJ1-3; D unclear. With 3 bases removed from V and 0 bases from J, the gap between germline ends came to 12 bases. CDR3 size: 16 residues. The germline V gene encodes CDR1 MGHRA and CDR2 YSYEKL. The CDR3 reads CASSHPGVSSGNTIYF. The DNA of the CDR3 is TGCGCCAGCAGCCACCCCGGGGTTAGCTCTGGAAACACCATATATTTT.

The chain links TRBV15 to TRBJ2-1; 10 bases align to TRBD2. With V trimmed by 1 base and J by 4 bases, 4 bases remained unmatched. Germline V gives CDR1 LNHNV, CDR2 YYDKDF (reference sequence). CDR3 length: 16 residues. This CDR3 is CATSRGPAGGYNEQFF. The CDR3 bases are TGTGCCACCAGCAGAGGCCCAGCGGGAGGGTACAATGAGCAGTTCTTC.

This sequence joins TRBV29-1 and TRBJ2-1, with 9 bases fitting TRBD2. Per the germline V gene, CDR1 is SQVTM and CDR2 is ANQGSEA. The CDR3 has 15 amino acids. V lost 0 bases and J lost 4; bases outside the gene matches: 4. CDR3 DNA sequence: TGCAGCGTTGAAGATGAAACTAGCGGGTACAATGAGCAGTTCTTC. Translating gives CSVEDETSGYNEQFF.

The table lists this clone with a count of one. The rearrangement joins TRBV29-1 to TRBJ1-1, with D perhaps TRBD1 (5 bases). The V end lost 7 bases, the J end lost 5 bases, and 20 bases lay between the germline ends. Germline V CDR1 and CDR2: SQVTM, ANQGSEA. The CDR3 spans 14 residues. CDR3 loop: CSDQRGGGATEAFF. The CDR3 nucleotides are TGCAGCGACCAGAGGGGAGGTGGGGCGACTGAAGCTTTCTTT. Full variable domain (rest looked up from reference TRBV29-1 and TRBJ1-1): SAVISQKPSRDICQRGTSLTIQCQVDSQVTMMFWYRQQPGQSLTLIATANQGSEATYESGFVIDKFPISRPNLTFSTLTVSNMSPEDSSIYLCSDQRGGGATEAFFGQGTRLTVV.